The 12 T cell receptor beta chains below come from one sample, sequenced in a study of cytomegalovirus exposure and HLA in healthy donors. The PCR used 60 Vbeta and 13 Jbeta primers. Sequenced by immunoSEQ multiplex PCR; TCRdb stores in-frame clones only, minus some. Here the sample spans more than 110,000 clones, approximately 73% being singletons. The specimen sequenced was PBMCs. The receptors derive from a human donor in good health.

The rearrangement joins TRBV7-9 to TRBJ2-5; 8 positions agree with TRBD2. CDR1 and CDR2 from the germline V gene are SEHNR and FQNEAQ (reference sequence). The V segment lost 5 bases and the J segment 5 bases; nucleotides outside the gene matches: 10. The CDR3 is 15 amino acids. CDR3 DNA sequence: TGTGCCAGCAGCCTTTCGGGAGGGCCTTTGGAGACCCAGTACTTC. Its protein product is CASSLSGGPLETQYF.

This clone came up a few times. The chain couples TRBV5-4 to TRBJ2-2; possible D gene TRBD2, 6 bases. This CDR3 is built from 15 residues. Germline-derived CDR1 and CDR2 are SGHNT and YYREEE (reference sequence). Trimming removed 1 base at V and 3 bases at J, with 10 bases between. The DNA of the CDR3 is TGTGCCAGCAGCTTGTCGGGACTTTACACCGGGGAGCTGTTTTTT. Translated: CASSLSGLYTGELFF.

The chain joins TRBV6-5 to TRBJ1-1; D call uncertain. Germline CDR1 is MNHEY and CDR2 is SVGAGI. Trimming cost V 7 bases and J 4 bases, with 7 bases left between them. CDR3 length: 11 residues. Here the CDR3 reads CASTRGTEAFF. CDR3 DNA: TGTGCCAGCACACGCGGCACTGAAGCTTTCTTT.

The chain is built from TRBV7-9 and TRBJ2-7; maybe TRBD2 (6 bases). This CDR3 contains 15 residues. V was clipped by 5 bases and J by 0 bases, with 14 bases between them. Looked up from germline, CDR1 is SEHNR and CDR2 is FQNEAQ (reference sequence). In nucleotides, the CDR3 is TGTGCCAGCAGCCCCCGGGGGTCTGCCTCCTACGAGCAGTACTTC. As protein: CASSPRGSASYEQYF. Variable domain in full (rest from reference TRBV7-9 and TRBJ2-7): DTGVSQNPRHKITKRGQNVTFRCDPISEHNRLYWYRQTLGQGPEFLTYFQNEAQLEKSRLLSDRFSAERPKGSFSTLEIQRTEQGDSAMYLCASSPRGSASYEQYFGPGTRLTVT.

J is TRBJ1-1 and V is TRBV5-1; 8 positions agree with TRBD1. The CDR3 has 15 amino acids. Trimming took 5 bases from V and 0 from J; bases not matched to a gene: 6. Germline V lookup: CDR1 SGHRS, CDR2 YFSETQ. CDR3: CASSPDRGLNTEAFF. Written as DNA, the CDR3 is TGCGCCAGCAGTCCTGACAGGGGACTGAACACTGAAGCTTTCTTT.

This clone has only one observation. The V and J genes are TRBV5-4 and TRBJ2-3; a weak D match, TRBD2 (5 bases). V dropped 3 bases and J dropped 0 bases, with 8 bases sitting between them. The CDR3 has 14 amino acids. Per germline, CDR1 SGHNT and CDR2 YYREEE (reference sequence). The CDR3 nucleotides are TGTGCCAGCAGCTCTGACTACAGCACAGATACGCAGTATTTT. It codes for CASSSDYSTDTQYF. Filled out from reference TRBV5-4 and TRBJ2-3, the complete variable domain reads ETGVTQSPTHLIKTRGQQVTLRCSSQSGHNTVSWYQQALGQGPQFIFQYYREEENGRGNFPPRFSGLQFPNYSSELNVNALELDDSALYLCASSSDYSTDTQYFGPGTRLTVL.

The chain carries TRBV6-6 and TRBJ1-6; 10 bases line up with TRBD1. Germline CDR1 and CDR2: MNHNY and SVGAGI (reference sequence). Unmatched junction bases numbered 8, after V lost 6 bases and J lost 9 bases. The CDR3 extends over 15 amino acids. CDR3 DNA: TGTGCCAGCAGGAATCCGGGACAGGGGATTTCACCCCTCCACTTT. This sequence encodes CASRNPGQGISPLHF.

V and J are TRBV7-8 and TRBJ2-7; D is perhaps TRBD1 (6 bases). The CDR3 length is 13 residues. Trimming left V 5 bases short and J 3 bases short, with 11 bases between. CDR1 and CDR2 (germline): SGHVS, FQNEAQ. The CDR3 DNA reads TGTGCCAGCAGCGGACAGTTTATCTACGAGCAGTACTTC. As protein: CASSGQFIYEQYF.

V gene TRBV13 combines with J gene TRBJ2-5; 10 bases agree with TRBD2. This CDR3 comprises 17 residues. Unmatched junction bases numbered 6, after V lost 0 bases and J lost 2 bases. Per the germline V gene, CDR1 is PRHDT and CDR2 is FYEKMQ (reference sequence). The CDR3 DNA reads as TGTGCCAGCAGCTTAGGGTCCAGCGGGGGGGAACAAGAGACCCAGTACTTC. Translated: CASSLGSSGGEQETQYF.

The genes are TRBV7-2 and TRBJ2-1; 12 bases line up with TRBD2. Germline CDR1 and CDR2: SGHTA and FQGNSA. After removal of 6 bases from V and 7 bases from J, the junction contained 4 bases not matched to a gene. The CDR3 runs 14 residues. CDR3 DNA sequence: TGTGCCAGCAGTACTAGCGGGGGGCCAAATGAGCAGTTCTTC. As protein: CASSTSGGPNEQFF.

The chain carries TRBV19 and TRBJ1-1; perhaps TRBD1 as D (6 bases). The germline CDR1 and CDR2 sequences are LNHDA and SQIVND (reference sequence). Trimming took off 4 bases at V and 1 base at J, with 13 bases between the two ends. The CDR3 contains 15 residues. The CDR3 bases are TGTGCCAGTAGTACAGGGGCCGTACGGAACACTGAAGCTTTCTTT. Translating gives CASSTGAVRNTEAFF.

J is TRBJ1-2 and V is TRBV27, with D possibly being TRBD1 (6 bases). Trimming pared 8 bases from V and 0 bases from J, leaving 16 bases between. CDR3 length equals 15 residues. Germline assignment: CDR1 MNHEY and CDR2 SMNVEV (reference sequence). The CDR3 nucleotides read TGTGCCAGCTCAGGGGACACAGGGCCTAACTATGGCTACACCTTC. This encodes CASSGDTGPNYGYTF.